The sequence of this T cell receptor (beta chain) was determined in a study of blood T cell repertoires in COVID-19. Study-wide context: Material from acute and convalescent COVID-19 was sourced from the United States, Italy and Spain.

V was cut by 2 bases and J by 6 bases, with 13 bases left in between. In germline, CDR1 is SEHNR, CDR2 FQNEAQ (reference sequence). The CDR3 is 14 residues long. Per the authors' pipeline: Scientists estimated how many nucleated cells there were by amplifying reference gene primers. Data came from immunoSEQ multiplex PCR; TCRdb stores just in-frame clones and leaves some out. For V, J and clone size, that table is used; D and trimming come from the DNA. The sample records some 150,000 clones, 88% being singletons. This chain connects TRBV7-9 to TRBJ1-1, with D perhaps TRBD1 (5 bases). The sequencing sample was made of peripheral blood. This receptor was obtained from a woman in her seventies with acute or convalescent COVID-19. CDR3 sequence reads: CASSLLGVAAEAFF. CDR3 sequence (DNA): TGTGCCAGCAGCTTATTAGGGGTGGCTGCTGAAGCTTTCTTT. The full variable domain, rest sourced from reference TRBV7-9 and TRBJ1-1, is DTGVSQNPRHKITKRGQNVTFRCDPISEHNRLYWYRQTLGQGPEFLTYFQNEAQLEKSRLLSDRFSAERPKGSFSTLEIQRTEQGDSAMYLCASSLLGVAAEAFFGQGTRLTVV.